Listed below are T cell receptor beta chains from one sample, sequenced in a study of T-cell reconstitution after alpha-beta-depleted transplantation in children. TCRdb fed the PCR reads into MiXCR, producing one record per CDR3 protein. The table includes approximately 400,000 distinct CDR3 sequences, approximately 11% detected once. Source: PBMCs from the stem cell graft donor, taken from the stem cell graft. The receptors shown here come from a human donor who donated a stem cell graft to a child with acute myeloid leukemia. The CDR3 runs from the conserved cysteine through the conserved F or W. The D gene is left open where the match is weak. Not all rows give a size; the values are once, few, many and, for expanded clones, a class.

CDR3 DNA: TGTGCCAGCAGTTTCTCTCCACAGGGACCCACTGAAGCTTTCTTT
CDR3 protein: CASSFSPQGPTEAFF
J gene: TRBJ1-1
V gene: TRBV27
D gene: .
clone size: few

CDR3 DNA: TGTGCCAGCAGCCAAACAGGGATTCCAAATGAGCAGTTCTTC
CDR3 protein: CASSQTGIPNEQFF
J gene: TRBJ2-1
V gene: TRBV3-1
D gene: .
clone size: .

CDR3 DNA: TGTGCCAGCAGCTTAGATGCCGCGGGAGGGCTTTACGAGCAGTACTTC
CDR3 protein: CASSLDAAGGLYEQYF
J gene: TRBJ2-7
V gene: TRBV7-6
D gene: TRBD2
clone size: .

CDR3 DNA: TGCAGTGCTCTGCAGGGGGCGGGTAATCAGCCCCAGCATTTT
CDR3 protein: CSALQGAGNQPQHF
J gene: TRBJ1-5
V gene: TRBV20-1
D gene: TRBD1
clone size: many

CDR3 DNA: TGTGCCAGCAGCTTTACACCGGGACGTCAAGAGACCCAGTACTTC
CDR3 protein: CASSFTPGRQETQYF
J gene: TRBJ2-5
V gene: TRBV7-2
D gene: .
clone size: .

CDR3 DNA: TGTGCCAGCAATCTGCATCTGGGTCTATATGGCTACACCTTC
CDR3 protein: CASNLHLGLYGYTF
J gene: TRBJ1-2
V gene: TRBV28
D gene: .
clone size: few

CDR3 DNA: TGCAGCGCCGAAAGGGCCCTAGGGGTCACAGATACGCAGTATTTT
CDR3 protein: CSAERALGVTDTQYF
J gene: TRBJ2-3
V gene: TRBV29-1
D gene: .
clone size: many

CDR3 DNA: TGCGCCAGCAGCCTTAATCTGGGACAGGGGGAGACTGAAGCTTTCTTT
CDR3 protein: CASSLNLGQGETEAFF
J gene: TRBJ1-1
V gene: TRBV5-1
D gene: TRBD1
clone size: .

CDR3 DNA: TGCGCCAGCAGCCAAGCACCAGAAAAGGGCTATGGCTACACCTTC
CDR3 protein: CASSQAPEKGYGYTF
J gene: TRBJ1-2
V gene: TRBV4-1
D gene: .
clone size: .

CDR3 DNA: TGTGCCAGCAGCCCCGGACCAGACTTGAGGTGGACCCAGTACTTC
CDR3 protein: CASSPGPDLRWTQYF
J gene: TRBJ2-5
V gene: TRBV7-2
D gene: .
clone size: few

CDR3 DNA: TGTGCCAGCAGCCAAGCCGCGTCGGGGGAGCTGTTTTTT
CDR3 protein: CASSQAASGELFF
J gene: TRBJ2-2
V gene: TRBV3-1
D gene: .
clone size: .

CDR3 DNA: TGCGCCAGCAGTGAGTCGTCGCGGGGGGGCCGTACCGGGGAGCTGTTTTTT
CDR3 protein: CASSESSRGGRTGELFF
J gene: TRBJ2-2
V gene: TRBV10-2
D gene: TRBD2
clone size: few

CDR3 DNA: TGTGCCACCCAGCGGGAGGGCCGGGGTGAGCAGTTCTTC
CDR3 protein: CATQREGRGEQFF
J gene: TRBJ2-1
V gene: TRBV7-9
D gene: TRBD2
clone size: many

CDR3 DNA: TGTGCCACCAGCGGAGGGGAAATGGGTGGCGATGAGCAGTTCTTC
CDR3 protein: CATSGGEMGGDEQFF
J gene: TRBJ2-1
V gene: TRBV15
D gene: .
clone size: few

CDR3 DNA: TGCAGCGTCGAGGGACTAGCGGGGAATGAGCAGTTCTTC
CDR3 protein: CSVEGLAGNEQFF
J gene: TRBJ2-1
V gene: TRBV29-1
D gene: TRBD2
clone size: .

CDR3 DNA: TGTGCCAGCAGCCAGGGGACTAGCGGGGGGGCGGATGAGCAGTTCTTC
CDR3 protein: CASSQGTSGGADEQFF
J gene: TRBJ2-1
V gene: TRBV4-2
D gene: TRBD2
clone size: few

CDR3 DNA: TGTGCCAGCAGTTTAACAAATTCACCCCTCCACTTT
CDR3 protein: CASSLTNSPLHF
J gene: TRBJ1-6
V gene: TRBV28
D gene: .
clone size: many

CDR3 DNA: TGTGCCAGCAGCTTTGGACTAGCGGAAGAGACCCAGTACTTC
CDR3 protein: CASSFGLAEETQYF
J gene: TRBJ2-5
V gene: TRBV11-2
D gene: TRBD2
clone size: many

CDR3 DNA: TGTGCCAGCAGTTACCCTCCTAGCGGGAGTGACGAGCAGTACTTC
CDR3 protein: CASSYPPSGSDEQYF
J gene: TRBJ2-7
V gene: TRBV6-2/TRBV6-3
D gene: TRBD2
clone size: .

CDR3 DNA: TGTGCCAGCAGCCAAGGAGACAGCCCCCTGGATACGCAGTATTTT
CDR3 protein: CASSQGDSPLDTQYF
J gene: TRBJ2-3
V gene: TRBV3-1
D gene: .
clone size: many

CDR3 DNA: TGTGCCAGCGGGCGCGGGGGGGCCTACAATGAGCAGTTCTTC
CDR3 protein: CASGRGGAYNEQFF
J gene: TRBJ2-1
V gene: TRBV27
D gene: TRBD2
clone size: .

CDR3 DNA: TGTGCCAGCAGAGCAACTCCGGGACAGAATTCACCCCTCCACTTT
CDR3 protein: CASRATPGQNSPLHF
J gene: TRBJ1-6
V gene: TRBV7-2
D gene: TRBD1
clone size: .

CDR3 DNA: TGTGCCAGCAGTTTTGGGCCCTGGCGTGGCTACACCTTC
CDR3 protein: CASSFGPWRGYTF
J gene: TRBJ1-2
V gene: TRBV27
D gene: .
clone size: .

CDR3 DNA: TGTGCCAGCAGCATAGGACAAAGGGATACGCAGTATTTT
CDR3 protein: CASSIGQRDTQYF
J gene: TRBJ2-3
V gene: TRBV9
D gene: .
clone size: many

CDR3 DNA: TGTGCCAGCACCGTGACACCGGGGACTAGCGGAGATACGCAGTATTTT
CDR3 protein: CASTVTPGTSGDTQYF
J gene: TRBJ2-3
V gene: TRBV5-5
D gene: TRBD2
clone size: .

CDR3 DNA: TGCGCCAGCAGCAGGGACGGTTCTTGGGCCAACGTCCTGACTTTC
CDR3 protein: CASSRDGSWANVLTF
J gene: TRBJ2-6
V gene: TRBV5-1
D gene: .
clone size: .

CDR3 DNA: TGTGCCATCAGTGACCAAACACGGTCCTCGGTTGGAAACACCATATATTTT
CDR3 protein: CAISDQTRSSVGNTIYF
J gene: TRBJ1-3
V gene: TRBV10-3
D gene: .
clone size: .

CDR3 DNA: TGCAGCGACGCCTCCGGGACACAAGAGACCCAGTACTTC
CDR3 protein: CSDASGTQETQYF
J gene: TRBJ2-5
V gene: TRBV29-1
D gene: .
clone size: few

CDR3 DNA: TGCAGTGCCAGATGGGGGACAGACTATGGCTACACCTTC
CDR3 protein: CSARWGTDYGYTF
J gene: TRBJ1-2
V gene: TRBV20-1
D gene: TRBD1
clone size: few

CDR3 DNA: TGTGCCAGCAGCTTATACACCTTC
CDR3 protein: CASSLYTF
J gene: TRBJ1-2
V gene: TRBV7-9
D gene: .
clone size: .

CDR3 DNA: TGCGCCAGCAGCTTCGGTAGCGTTTCAAGGGACACCGGGGAGCTGTTTTTT
CDR3 protein: CASSFGSVSRDTGELFF
J gene: TRBJ2-2
V gene: TRBV5-1
D gene: .
clone size: few